This T cell receptor (beta chain) was found in a study of PD-1 blockade in classical Hodgkin lymphoma. CDR1 and CDR2 from the germline V gene are KGHSH and LQKENI. Deletions cut 1 base from V and 5 bases from J, with 16 bases between. The CDR3 runs to 16 residues. Assay: immunoSEQ multiplex PCR; the TCRdb copy retains only in-frame clones and omits some. This table holds approximately 52,000 clones, about 89% found once. Time point denoted: cycle 4 day 1 (C4D1), after about 6 weeks of nivolumab. The patients all showed relapse after autologous stem cell transplantation, while their brentuximab vedotin exposure varied.

This TCR was recovered from a human donor with classical Hodgkin lymphoma. The chain uses TRBV18 and TRBJ2-3; TRBD1 or TRBD2 may be the D gene (5 bases each). The specimen was peripheral blood mononuclear cells (PBMCs), collected before the fourth cycle of nivolumab. This CDR3 is CASSPRGGSTGDTQYF. The CDR3 region has the DNA TGTGCCAGCTCACCACGGGGCGGGTCGACGGGAGATACGCAGTATTTT. Full variable domain (rest looked up from reference TRBV18 and TRBJ2-3): NAGVMQNPRHLVRRRGQEARLRCSPMKGHSHVYWYRQLPEEGLKFMVYLQKENIIDESGMPKERFSAEFPKEGPSILRIQQVVRGDSAAYFCASSPRGGSTGDTQYFGPGTRLTVL.